This T cell receptor (beta chain) was retrieved from a study of shared clonotypes between healthy human individuals. Comment on this clone: This specimen includes other DNA sequences encoding the same CDR3.

Germline lookup yields CDR1 SGDLS and CDR2 YYNGEE. The V gene lost 2 bases and the J gene lost 0 bases, with 9 bases spanning the gap. This CDR3 is built from 14 residues. Sequencing used immunoSEQ multiplex PCR; TCRdb keeps in-frame clones, though not all of them. This sample has over 1.4 million clones, with roughly 96% found just once. The receptor was derived from a man aged 25 to 40 in good health. What was sequenced was naive CD4+ T cells sorted from blood. Indicated subset: CD45RA+ positively selected. This rearrangement joins TRBV9 to TRBJ2-7, with D unclear. CDR3 in DNA: TGTGCCAGCAGCGTCGGGTGGAGCTCCTACGAGCAGTACTTC. Protein: CASSVGWSSYEQYF.